This TCR beta chain was documented in a study of post-analysis software for immune sequencing data. Study information: There were relapsing-remitting, secondary progressive and progressive-relapsing multiple sclerosis among the disease courses included.

The CDR3 totals 15 residues. The germline V and J ends were trimmed by 3 bases and 5 bases, with 16 bases remaining between them. CDR1 and CDR2 (germline): MDHEN, SYDVKM. Unique molecular identifiers were carried by the TCR beta cDNA libraries. The yield from roughly 1 to 10 million T cells was around 500,000 cDNA molecules in total. Each CDR3 protein is one row after TCRdb ran MiXCR on the PCR reads. The sample records about 760,000 distinct CDR3 sequences, about 27% being singletons. As concerns this clonotype: Its specificity is not known.

Overall study results and limits: There were a handful of TRBV segments more frequent in patients than controls, and TRBV5-6, TRBV5-1 and TRBV20-1 were among them. With F measure, samples from one preparation batch clustered together strongly. For normalized Chao1 diversity, multiple sclerosis patients scored significantly lower than controls did.

V and J are TRBV28 and TRBJ2-5, with D perhaps matching TRBD1 (6 bases). The origin of this receptor is a girl aged 10-17 years with multiple sclerosis. Sequences were obtained from blood. CDR3 DNA sequence: TGTGCCAGCAGTTTGGGGGCAGGGAAGGGGGAGACCCAGTACTTC. It translates to CASSLGAGKGETQYF.